A selection of T cell receptor beta chains follows, all from one sample in a study of blood T cell repertoires in COVID-19. Generated by immunoSEQ multiplex PCR, the TCRdb table keeps only in-frame clones and is missing some. The repertoire consists of approximately 270,000 clones, with 85% to 90% occurring once and the leading ten covering roughly 4%. The material sequenced was PBMCs or T cells enriched from blood (not recorded which). These receptors came from a woman in her twenties or thirties with acute COVID-19. Each CDR3 is given with its conserved first and last residue. D genes are given only for firm matches. The listing skips clone size in some rows; elsewhere it reads once, few, many or a size class.

clone_size j_call d_call v_call cdr3_nt cdr3_aa
. TRBJ2-1 . TRBV11-2 TGTGCCAGCAACCGAGACAGCTCCTACAATGAGCAGTTCTTC CASNRDSSYNEQFF
. TRBJ2-2 . TRBV18 TGTGCCAGCTCACCAGTCCTAGTCGGGGCCGGGGAGCTGTTTTTT CASSPVLVGAGELFF
few TRBJ2-2 . TRBV27 TGTGCCAGCAGTTTATACAGTGGAGCGGCCGGGGAGCTGTTTTTT CASSLYSGAAGELFF
. TRBJ2-3 . TRBV19 TGTGCCAGTTATGGGACGAACGTGGGGGCGCGTCCAGATACGCAGTATTTT CASYGTNVGARPDTQYF
once TRBJ1-5 . TRBV19 TGTGCCAGTAGTGCAGGGCGCGGAAGGGTCGAATATCAGCCCCAGCATTTT CASSAGRGRVEYQPQHF
. TRBJ2-3 . TRBV19 TGTGCCAGTAGCTTTAGCGGCAGGGAGCAAGATACGCAGTATTTT CASSFSGREQDTQYF
. TRBJ1-2 . TRBV28 TGTGCCAGCAGTTTTCACAGTGGCTACACCTTC CASSFHSGYTF
once TRBJ1-3 TRBD1 TRBV2 TGTGCCAGCAGGGAGACAGGGGACTCTGGAAACACCATATATTTT CASRETGDSGNTIYF
. TRBJ2-7 TRBD1 TRBV4-1 TGCGCCAGCAGCCTAACCGACAGGGGATCCTACGAGCAGTACTTC CASSLTDRGSYEQYF
. TRBJ2-1 TRBD1 TRBV9 TGTGCCAGCAGCCCCCCGGACAGGGACTCCTACAATGAGCAGTTCTTC CASSPPDRDSYNEQFF
. TRBJ2-2 TRBD2 TRBV29-1 TGCAGCGCTGGGGGACTAGCGGGAGATACCGGGGAGCTGTTTTTT CSAGGLAGDTGELFF
. TRBJ1-1 . TRBV11-2 TGTGCCAGCAGCGCTGGGACATACACTGAAGCTTTCTTT CASSAGTYTEAFF
. TRBJ2-3 . TRBV29-1 TGCAGCGTTGAAGAGAGAGTCGGTCAGGTGTTAGATACGCAGTATTTT CSVEERVGQVLDTQYF
. TRBJ1-2 TRBD1 TRBV6-5 TGTGCCAGCAGTTCCGACAGGGGCGTTTATGGCTACACCTTC CASSSDRGVYGYTF
once TRBJ1-1 . TRBV5-8 TGTGCCAGCAGCTTCGGGGAAGGGACTGAAGCTTTCTTT CASSFGEGTEAFF
. TRBJ2-1 TRBD2 TRBV12-5 TGTGCTAGTGGTCTTGGGACTAGCTCCTACAATGAGCAGTTCTTC CASGLGTSSYNEQFF
. TRBJ1-4 TRBD1 TRBV5-1 TGCGCCAGCAGCAGACAGGGGGTAACTAATGAAAAACTGTTTTTT CASSRQGVTNEKLFF
. TRBJ2-1 TRBD2 TRBV14 TGTGCCAGCAACTCACTAGCGGGAGGACTGAATGAGCAGTTCTTC CASNSLAGGLNEQFF
. TRBJ1-5 . TRBV28 TGTGCCAGCAGTTTAAAGACAGGCAATCAGCCCCAGCATTTT CASSLKTGNQPQHF
. TRBJ2-3 TRBD1 TRBV6-4 TGTGCCAGCAGTGAGGGACAGGGGGCAGATACGCAGTATTTT CASSEGQGADTQYF
. TRBJ1-6 TRBD1 TRBV6-2/TRBV6-3 TGTGCCAGCAGTCCACTTGGGACAGCACCTAATTCACCCCTCCACTTT CASSPLGTAPNSPLHF
. TRBJ2-2 . TRBV5-1 TGCGCCAGCAGCGGAAGACTCTCAAGCACCGGGGAGCTGTTTTTT CASSGRLSSTGELFF
. TRBJ2-1 TRBD2 TRBV5-1 TGCGCCAGCAGCGACAGCGGGAGTTCCTACAATGAGCAGTTCTTC CASSDSGSSYNEQFF
. TRBJ2-1 . TRBV20-1 TGCAGTGCTAGTTCGGCGGCGTCCTACAATGAGCAGTTCTTC CSASSAASYNEQFF
. TRBJ1-1 TRBD1 TRBV7-6 TGTGCCAGCAGCAAGGGACAGTCGTTGCCCGGAACCCCTGAAGCTTTCTTT CASSKGQSLPGTPEAFF
. TRBJ1-2 TRBD1 TRBV5-4 TGTGCCAGCAGCTTGGGTGGACAGGGAGGCGATTTTGGCTACACCTTC CASSLGGQGGDFGYTF
. TRBJ2-7 . TRBV6-1 TGTGCCAGCAGTGACCGGGGAGGAATTAACTACGAGCAGTACTTC CASSDRGGINYEQYF
. TRBJ2-1 TRBD2 TRBV10-3 TGTGCCATCAGTAGTACCGGGACTAGCGGTAATGAGCAGTTCTTC CAISSTGTSGNEQFF
. TRBJ2-7 TRBD2 TRBV28 TGTGCCAGCAGAACAACATCTAGCGGCCACTCCTACGAGCAGTACTTC CASRTTSSGHSYEQYF